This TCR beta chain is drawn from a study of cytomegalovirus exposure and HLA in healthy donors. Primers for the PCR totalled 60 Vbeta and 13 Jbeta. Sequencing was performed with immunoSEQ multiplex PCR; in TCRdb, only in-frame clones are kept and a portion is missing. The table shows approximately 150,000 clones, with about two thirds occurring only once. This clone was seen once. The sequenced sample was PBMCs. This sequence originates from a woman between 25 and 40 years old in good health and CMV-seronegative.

The CDR3: CASSRNTGELFF. CDR3 nucleotides: TGCGCCAGCAGCCGGAACACCGGGGAGCTGTTTTTT. This chain connects TRBV5-1 to TRBJ2-2; D is unclear. This CDR3 spans 12 amino acids. The germline V and J ends were trimmed by 4 bases and 1 base, with 2 bases remaining between them. Germline CDR1 is SGHRS and CDR2 is YFSETQ.